What follows describes a single T cell receptor (beta chain). The CDR3 totals 16 residues. CDR1 is MNHEY, CDR2 SVGEGT, per germline. Trimming cost V 6 bases and J 2 bases, with 18 bases left between them. Original processing notes: Amplifying reference gene primers gave estimates of nucleated cell counts. Assay: immunoSEQ multiplex PCR; the TCRdb copy retains only in-frame clones and omits some. Clonal size and the V and J genes are those of that table, whereas D and trimming came from the DNA. The table lists about 230,000 clones, 80% to 90% of them singletons. The sample comes from a study of blood T cell repertoires in COVID-19.

Source material: peripheral blood. The receptor comes from a man aged 50 to 60 with COVID-19, enrolled during active disease. The chain recombines TRBV6-2 or TRBV6-3 with TRBJ2-3, with D uncertain. In nucleotides, the CDR3 is TGTGCCAGCAGCCGTCCGGGTCCATCAACCACAGATACGCAGTATTTT. This gives the protein CASSRPGPSTTDTQYF.